This T cell receptor beta chain was obtained from a study of blood T cells in healthy people across ages (dated by TCRdb to the mid-2010s). Regarding the research as a whole: In model experiments, roughly one uniquely barcoded TCR beta cDNA molecule per two T cells was captured by template switching. Using deep sequencing normalized with unique cDNA molecular identifiers, the study measured how TCR beta repertoire diversity changes with age. Donors were grouped into four age groups: young (average approximately 15 years), middle-aged (over 35), aged (approximately 58) and long-lived (over 80). To avoid experimental bias, donors of different ages were spread randomly across the sequencing lanes. Two additional independent replicas of 1 million unique cDNA reads from the same blood draw were analyzed for two donors (one aged 18 to 30 and one aged 80 or older).

The approximately 41 donors, aged about 6 to 95 years, were systemically healthy Caucasian individuals from Russia. Each donor gave 8.5 to 10 milliliters of peripheral blood, collected into EDTA-treated Vacutainer tubes. Ficoll-Paque density-gradient centrifugation was used to isolate PBMCs, with at least 6.5 million per sample. Total RNA, at least 6 micrograms per sample, was extracted from PBMCs with Trizol reagent. For every donor, flow cytometry on a PBMC aliquot measured the percentage of naive CD45RAhigh/CD27high T cells. The receptor library was made with 5' RACE. Sequencing instrument: Illumina HiSeq 2500. A second PCR of about 6 to 12 cycles was run with a J-beta primer mix and a sample-barcoded 5' primer. Each TCR beta cDNA molecule received a unique molecular identifier from a template-switch 5' adaptor carrying 12 random nucleotides. Each sample yielded at least 3 million CDR3-containing paired-end reads. First-strand cDNA synthesis was performed from all RNA using the Mint cDNA synthesis kit, with priming by a TRBC-specific oligonucleotide. After uracil-DNA glycosylase treatment, a first 18-cycle PCR used universal primers M1SS and BC2_uni_R on all cDNA. As for the original processing: For normalization, 1 million high-quality reads were randomly selected from each sample, with every read carrying a distinct molecular identifier. Reads with shared molecular identifiers were discarded instead of being binned into consensus sequences. MiTCR, run with a Q25 quality threshold and the strictest error-elimination algorithm, handled CDR3 identification, clonotype clustering and error correction. A nonparametric unseen species model using Euler transformation provided a lower-bound estimate of total TCR beta diversity. TCRdb reran the public reads through fastp at Q25 and MiXCR, keeping productive beta chains. Each record represents a unique CDR3 protein, reported with the most common genes and DNA among its rows. Here the V and J calls rest on TCRdb's processing, not on the authors' analysis. This sample is represented by about 1.1 million distinct CDR3 sequences; roughly two fifths of them were singletons. The ten largest make up less than 15% of the sample.

General findings and caveats noted by the study authors: Estimates of total diversity from one million sequenced T cells were regarded as lower bounds and underestimates. There was a strong correlation between observed TCR beta diversity and the percentage of naive T cells measured by flow cytometry. Bulk unsorted PBMC profiling prevented conclusive comparison of naive and antigen-experienced compartments. Observed TCR beta diversity per million T cells fell roughly linearly with age, and a significant reduction was already apparent by age roughly 40. Compared with the aged group, the long-lived group had more naive CD4+ T cells, fewer expanded clones and increased TCR diversity, a pattern suggesting age selection. Donor CMV infection status was unknown, potentially confounding age-related changes in expanded clonotypes.

Of note for this clonotype: What this receptor recognizes is not known. No base quality information exists; no much larger clone differs at one position.

V lost 2 bases and J lost 4 bases; the stretch between them is 9 bases long. From the cysteine through the phenylalanine, the CDR3 covers 14 amino acids. Only CDR3 DNA is held: 42 bases, read in frame from base 1. Sequences MGHRA (CDR1) and YSYEKL (CDR2) are obtained from the germline V gene. The rearrangement joined TRBV4-1 to TRBJ1-3, and TRBD1 may be the D gene, going by 6 matching bases. Source material: blood. This clonotype was sampled from a man aged 18 to 35 in good health. This receptor has the CDR3 CASSQPTGGNTIYF. The nucleotides read TGCGCCAGCAGCCAACCCACAGGGGGAAACACCATATATTTT.